This T cell receptor beta chain was profiled in a study of T-cell reconstitution after alpha-beta-depleted transplantation in children listed by TCRdb under 2016. As for the study more broadly: Using TCR repertoire profiling, the study quantitatively followed how T-cell immune reconstitution unfolded in children after TCRalphabeta/CD19-depleted allogeneic hematopoietic cell transplantation. Broad study findings and their caveats: About two months after transplant, the apparently early recovery of alphabetaT-cell counts reportedly depended on just several hundred clones that had expanded rapidly and came from non-depleted graft cells. The high TCRbeta diversity at day 60 in some patients was ascribed to recipient T cells and intrathymic progenitors that had survived conditioning. Hyperexpanded clone frequencies declined over subsequent months; after one year, T-cell counts and TCRbeta diversity were mostly attributed to newly produced T cells.

According to the study, the label for this sample's treatment or condition signals: allogeneic hematopoietic cell transplantation with graft depleted of TCRalphabeta T cells and CD19 B cells. The transplant recipients were children given TCRalphabeta/CD19-depleted allogeneic hematopoietic cell grafts. The CDR3 spans 15 residues, from the cysteine through the phenylalanine. The sequence is cut down to CDR3 DNA, 45 bases in frame from base 1. Clipping removes 4 bases from V and 1 base from J, with 9 as the unmatched junction base count. The germline V gene (reference sequence) yields DFQATT for CDR1 and SNEGSKA for CDR2. Worth noting for this clonotype: The clone's antigen remains unknown. No clone much larger than this one lies a single base away; base qualities are absent.

Library creation used PCR. This sample was sequenced with an Illumina HiSeq 2500. TCR libraries were prepared with molecular barcoding, using unique molecular identifiers to normalize TCRbeta repertoire quantification. The raw public data were reprocessed by TCRdb itself: fastp quality trimming at Q25, MiXCR clonotype calling, in-frame beta chains only. All rows with the same CDR3 protein become a single entry with the most common DNA and genes. For this sample there are about 980,000 distinct CDR3 sequences; under 30% appear just once. Of the sample, under 30% is held by the ten largest clones. This clonotype originated in a boy younger than two who had a stem cell transplant for SCID, so the T cells may come from the graft donor. Specimen: PBMCs, mostly from graft donor cells, collected 360 days after TCRalphabeta/CD19-depleted stem cell transplant. The chain uses TRBV20-1 and TRBJ2-7; TRBD2 fits 8 bases in the junction. Here the CDR3 is given as CSANPGSGGSYEQYF. The DNA is TGCAGTGCTAACCCAGGGAGCGGGGGATCCTACGAGCAGTACTTC.